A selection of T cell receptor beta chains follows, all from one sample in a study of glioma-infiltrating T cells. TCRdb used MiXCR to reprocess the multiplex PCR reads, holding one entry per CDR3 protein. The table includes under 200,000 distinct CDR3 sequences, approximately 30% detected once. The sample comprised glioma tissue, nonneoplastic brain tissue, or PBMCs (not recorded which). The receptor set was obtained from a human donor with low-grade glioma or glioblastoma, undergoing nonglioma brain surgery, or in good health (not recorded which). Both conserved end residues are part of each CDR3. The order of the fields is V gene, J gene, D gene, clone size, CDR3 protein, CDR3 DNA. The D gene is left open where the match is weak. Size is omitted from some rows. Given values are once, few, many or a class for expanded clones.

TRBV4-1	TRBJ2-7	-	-	CASSQDSEPAYEQYF	TGCGCCAGCAGCCAAGATTCAGAACCTGCCTACGAGCAGTACTTC
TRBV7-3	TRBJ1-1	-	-	CVSSLSVGLTTEAFF	TGTGTTAGCAGCTTATCCGTCGGGCTTACCACTGAAGCTTTCTTT
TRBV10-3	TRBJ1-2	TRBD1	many	CAISESWDRAGYTF	TGTGCCATCAGTGAGTCTTGGGACAGGGCTGGCTACACCTTC
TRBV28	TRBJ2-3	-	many	CATSPGDSDTQYF	TGTGCCACCTCCCCAGGGGATTCAGATACGCAGTATTTT
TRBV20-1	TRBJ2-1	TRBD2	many	CSASNPSGNNEQFF	TGCAGTGCTAGTAATCCTAGCGGGAACAATGAGCAGTTCTTC
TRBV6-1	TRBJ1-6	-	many	CASSEAASSYNSPLHF	TGTGCCAGCAGTGAAGCAGCGAGCTCCTATAATTCACCCCTCCACTTT
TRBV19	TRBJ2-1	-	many	CAASDSDNEQFF	TGTGCCGCTTCGGACTCGGACAATGAGCAGTTCTTC
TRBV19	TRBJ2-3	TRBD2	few	CASSKTSGSEDTQYF	TGTGCCAGTAGCAAGACTAGCGGGAGTGAAGATACGCAGTATTTT
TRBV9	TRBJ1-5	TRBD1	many	CASSRDRGGQPQHF	TGTGCCAGCAGCCGAGACAGGGGAGGCCAGCCCCAGCATTTT
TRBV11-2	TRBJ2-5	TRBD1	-	CASSMTGKETQYF	TGTGCCAGCAGCATGACAGGGAAAGAGACCCAGTACTTC
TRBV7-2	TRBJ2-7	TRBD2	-	CASSEGLAGVAKEQYF	TGTGCCAGCAGCGAAGGACTAGCGGGAGTTGCTAAGGAGCAGTACTTC
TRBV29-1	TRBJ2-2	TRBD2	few	CSVEGGSDNTGELFF	TGCAGCGTTGAAGGCGGGAGCGACAACACCGGGGAGCTGTTTTTT
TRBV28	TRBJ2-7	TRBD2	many	CASRLSGRSLPYEQYF	TGTGCCAGCAGACTTAGCGGGAGGTCCCTCCCCTACGAGCAGTACTTC
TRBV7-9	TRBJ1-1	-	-	CASSFPGLGTEAFF	TGTGCCAGCAGCTTCCCAGGGTTGGGCACTGAAGCTTTCTTT
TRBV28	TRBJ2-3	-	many	CASTGTYSTDTQYF	TGTGCCAGCACTGGGACATATAGCACAGATACGCAGTATTTT
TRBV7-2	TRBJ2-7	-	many	CASSLASTDSRDF	TGTGCCAGCAGCTTAGCTTCCACGGACAGCCGGGACTTC
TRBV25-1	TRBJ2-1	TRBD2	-	CASSLGLAGLHEQFF	TGTGCCAGCAGTCTCGGACTAGCGGGATTGCATGAGCAGTTCTTC
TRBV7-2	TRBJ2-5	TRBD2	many	CASSTGLAGAPQETQYF	TGTGCCAGCAGCACTGGACTAGCGGGGGCCCCCCAAGAGACCCAGTACTTC
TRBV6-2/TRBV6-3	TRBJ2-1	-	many	CASTRDSYNEQFF	TGTGCCAGCACCCGGGACTCTTACAATGAGCAGTTCTTC
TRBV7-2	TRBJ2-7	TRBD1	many	CASSSDRVEQYF	TGTGCCAGCAGCTCGGACAGGGTTGAGCAGTACTTC
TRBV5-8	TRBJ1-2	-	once	CASSPDSNYGHTF	TGTGCCAGCAGCCCCGACAGTAACTATGGCCACACCTTC
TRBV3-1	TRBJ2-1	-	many	CASSYFSVSEQFF	TGTGCCAGCAGCTACTTTAGCGTAAGTGAGCAGTTCTTC
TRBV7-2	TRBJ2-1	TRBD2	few	CASSSSWTSHNEQFF	TGTGCCAGCAGCTCCTCCTGGACTAGCCACAATGAGCAGTTCTTC
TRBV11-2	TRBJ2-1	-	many	CASSLDRDNEQFF	TGTGCCAGCAGCTTAGATCGGGACAATGAGCAGTTCTTC
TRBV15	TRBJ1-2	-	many	CATSRDLSQGSYGYTF	TGTGCCACCAGCAGAGATTTAAGCCAGGGAAGCTATGGCTACACCTTC
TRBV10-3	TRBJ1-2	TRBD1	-	CAISESGQANYGYSF	TGTGCCATCAGTGAGTCGGGACAGGCTAACTATGGATACAGCTTC
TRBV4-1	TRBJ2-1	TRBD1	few	CASSHPPGQGSGEQFF	TGCGCCAGCAGCCACCCCCCGGGACAGGGGTCCGGCGAGCAGTTCTTC
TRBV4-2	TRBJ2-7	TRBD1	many	CASSQTGAQRPYEQYF	TGTGCCAGCAGCCAGACAGGGGCGCAAAGACCCTACGAGCAGTACTTC
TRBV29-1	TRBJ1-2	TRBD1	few	CSASPGQGSEGYTF	TGCAGCGCTTCCCCGGGACAGGGATCGGAAGGCTACACCTTC
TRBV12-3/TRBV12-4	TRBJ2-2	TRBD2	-	CASSYGPGLTNTGELFF	TGTGCCAGCAGTTATGGCCCGGGACTAACTAACACCGGGGAGCTGTTTTTT
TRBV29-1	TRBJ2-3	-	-	CSVEGVTDTQYF	TGCAGCGTTGAAGGCGTCACAGATACGCAGTATTTT
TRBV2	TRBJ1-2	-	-	CASRAGRGSLFLAYGYTF	TGTGCCAGCAGAGCGGGGCGTGGGTCTCTCTTCCTTGCTTATGGCTACACCTTC
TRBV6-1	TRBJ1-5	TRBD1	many	CASSPYPGTVLSNQPQHF	TGTGCCAGCAGTCCCTACCCCGGGACAGTCCTTAGCAATCAGCCCCAGCATTTT
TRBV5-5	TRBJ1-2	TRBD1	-	CASRNEQGSYGDTF	TGTGCCAGCAGGAACGAACAGGGGTCGTATGGCGACACCTTC
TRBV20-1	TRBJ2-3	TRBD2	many	CSASTSGSSYTDTQYF	TGCAGTGCTAGTACTAGCGGGAGTTCTTACACAGATACGCAGTATTTT
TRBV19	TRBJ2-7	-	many	CASSMVVSSYEQYF	TGTGCCAGTAGTATGGTGGTTAGCTCCTACGAGCAGTACTTC
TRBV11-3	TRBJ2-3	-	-	CASSDRAREADTQYF	TGTGCCAGCAGCGACCGGGCCAGGGAAGCAGATACGCAGTATTTT
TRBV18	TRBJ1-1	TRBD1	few	CASSPVPGQGEETEAFF	TGTGCCAGCTCACCAGTCCCGGGACAGGGAGAGGAAACTGAAGCTTTCTTT
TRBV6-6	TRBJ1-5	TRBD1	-	CASKNPSGGNKPQHF	TGTGCAAGCAAGAATCCCTCAGGGGGGAATAAGCCCCAGCATTTT
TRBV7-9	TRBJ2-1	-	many	CASVLSYNEQFF	TGTGCCAGCGTTCTCTCCTACAATGAGCAGTTCTTC
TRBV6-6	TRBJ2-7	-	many	CASSYGESYEQYF	TGTGCCAGCAGTTACGGGGAATCCTACGAGCAGTACTTC